These 16 T cell receptor beta chains came from one sample sequenced in a study of cytomegalovirus exposure and HLA in healthy donors. This PCR relied on a set of 60 Vbeta primers and 13 Jbeta primers. The protocol was immunoSEQ multiplex PCR, while the TCRdb copy is restricted to in-frame clones and leaves out a portion. The repertoire consists of 60,000 to 90,000 clones, with approximately 70% occurring once and the leading ten covering roughly 10%. Sequencing was performed on PBMCs. Every receptor here comes from a woman aged 45-65 years in good health and CMV-seropositive.

The genes are TRBV30 and TRBJ1-2, with no clear D. In germline, CDR1 is GTSNPN, CDR2 SVGIG (reference sequence). V was trimmed by 0 bases and J by 1 base, leaving 9 bases between them. CDR3 length equals 14 residues. The CDR3 is CAWSVAGFNYGYTF. The CDR3 region has the DNA TGTGCCTGGAGTGTAGCGGGATTTAACTATGGCTACACCTTC.

The genes are TRBV11-1 and TRBJ2-5, with D possibly being TRBD2 (6 bases). The V end lost 5 bases, the J end lost 2 bases, and 12 bases lay between the germline ends. The CDR3 contains 14 residues. Germline-derived CDR1 and CDR2 are SGHAT and FQDESV (reference sequence). The CDR3 DNA follows: TGTGCCAGCAGCGGTACTAGCTCACAAGAGACCCAGTACTTC. This translates into CASSGTSSQETQYF.

The chain joins TRBV18 to TRBJ1-1; 8 bases map to TRBD1. V trimming: 2 bases; J trimming: 4 bases; junction bases outside the gene matches: 6. The germline CDR1 and CDR2 sequences are KGHSH and LQKENI. The CDR3 loop spans 15 amino acids. As DNA, the CDR3 is TGTGCCAGCTCACCAGTACAGGGGGGAGGCACTGAAGCTTTCTTT. Its translation: CASSPVQGGGTEAFF.

The chain uses TRBV7-2 and TRBJ2-1, with 11 positions matching TRBD1. The trim removed 5 bases at V and 3 bases at J, leaving 3 bases unmatched. CDR3 length equals 15 residues. The germline CDR1 and CDR2 sequences are SGHTA and FQGNSA. The CDR3 loop reads CASSAGTGGYNEQFF. CDR3 nucleotides: TGTGCCAGCAGCGCCGGGACAGGGGGCTACAATGAGCAGTTCTTC.

V and J are TRBV25-1 and TRBJ2-1, with D possibly being TRBD1 (5 bases). With 5 bases removed from V and 2 bases from J, the gap between germline ends came to 16 bases. Germline-derived CDR1 and CDR2 are MGHDK and SYGVNS. The CDR3 covers 16 residues. The CDR3 DNA reads TGTGCCAGCAGTTCCTTACAGGATGTTACCTACAATGAGCAGTTCTTC. Amino acids: CASSSLQDVTYNEQFF.

The rearrangement uses TRBV11-2 and TRBJ2-3, with D perhaps matching TRBD2 (5 bases). There are 14 residues in the CDR3. Germline V gene data show CDR1 as SGHAT and CDR2 as FQNNGV. The ends were cut back, 5 bases at V and 4 bases at J, with 13 bases in the middle. The CDR3 is CASSIRTSADTQYF. The DNA for the CDR3 is TGTGCCAGCAGCATTCGGACTTCCGCAGATACGCAGTATTTT.

The chain is built from TRBV9 and TRBJ2-7; TRBD1 aligns across 7 bases. Trimming removed 2 bases from V and 0 bases from J; junction bases left unmatched: 2. Germline V lookup: CDR1 SGDLS, CDR2 YYNGEE. This CDR3 region has 14 residues. The CDR3 loop reads CASSVRDSSYEQYF. CDR3 bases: TGTGCCAGCAGCGTTAGGGACAGCTCCTACGAGCAGTACTTC.

This clone was seen a few times. This chain links TRBV5-1 with TRBJ2-3, with 13 bases fitting TRBD2. V gave up 4 bases and J gave up 3 bases; unmatched junction bases: 5. In germline, CDR1 is SGHRS, CDR2 YFSETQ. The CDR3 sequence is 16 residues long. DNA of the CDR3: TGCGCCAGCAGCCTCGGGACTAGCGGGAATACAGATACGCAGTATTTT. This gives the protein CASSLGTSGNTDTQYF.

The chain employs TRBV6-5 and TRBJ2-1; possible D gene TRBD1, 6 bases. The V end lost 2 bases, the J end lost 8 bases, and 13 bases lay between the germline ends. CDR1 is MNHEY, CDR2 SVGAGI, per germline. The CDR3 is 14 amino acids. CDR3 in DNA: TGTGCCAGCAGTTACATGGCAGGGGCGGATGAGCAGTTCTTC. Translation: CASSYMAGADEQFF.

This chain joins TRBV21-1 and TRBJ2-5; the table's D gene call, TRBD2, was not cross checked with the DNA. TRBV21-1 is marked as a pseudogene. The CDR3 runs 15 residues. The CDR3 bases are TGTGCCAGCACCAAGGAGACGGGAGGCGTAGAGACCCAGTACTTC. Protein product: CASTKETGGVETQYF.

V gene TRBV5-4 combines with J gene TRBJ1-2; D gene unclear. V dropped 2 bases and J dropped 9 bases, with 14 bases sitting between them. This CDR3 contains 13 residues. The germline gives CDR1 SGHNT, CDR2 YYREEE (reference sequence). Here the CDR3 DNA reads TGTGCCAGCAGCTTCCCGGGGAGGTATAGCTACACCTTC. Protein: CASSFPGRYSYTF.

The chain couples TRBV27 to TRBJ1-4, with D tentatively TRBD1 (6 bases). The germline V and J ends were trimmed by 5 bases and 7 bases, with 20 bases remaining between them. CDR3 length equals 16 residues. CDR1 MNHEY and CDR2 SMNVEV come from the germline V gene (reference sequence). CDR3 loop: CASSPALPGVFEKLFF. The CDR3 coding sequence is TGTGCCAGCAGTCCAGCTCTTCCAGGGGTATTTGAAAAACTGTTTTTT.

The rearrangement uses TRBV5-6 and TRBJ1-2; no reliable D call. Per germline, CDR1 SGHDT and CDR2 YYEEEE. The CDR3 is 12 residues long. Trimming left V 3 bases short and J 4 bases short, with 7 bases between. The CDR3, as DNA: TGTGCCAGCAGCTACCCAGGCTATGGCTACACCTTC. It encodes CASSYPGYGYTF.

The genes are TRBV27 and TRBJ1-5; 9 bases are shared with TRBD1. Germline lookup yields CDR1 MNHEY and CDR2 SMNVEV (reference sequence). CDR3 size: 15 residues. V shed 5 bases and J 3 bases; nucleotides not matched to a gene: 5. The CDR3: CASSMGQGINQPQHF. CDR3 bases: TGTGCCAGCAGTATGGGACAGGGTATCAATCAGCCCCAGCATTTT.

The chain employs TRBV7-9 and TRBJ1-2; 11 bases map to TRBD1. The trim removed 8 bases at V and 2 bases at J, leaving 7 bases unmatched. The V gene's germline CDR1 is SEHNR and CDR2 FQNEAQ (reference sequence). This CDR3 has 15 residues. Here the CDR3 reads CASLGQGAWNYGYTF. The CDR3 region has the DNA TGTGCCAGCCTCGGACAGGGGGCCTGGAACTATGGCTACACCTTC.

The chain carries TRBV27 and TRBJ2-2; D is perhaps TRBD2 (7 bases). Trimming cost V 3 bases and J 4 bases, with 21 bases left between them. This CDR3 has 18 residues. CDR1 and CDR2 (germline): MNHEY, SMNVEV (reference sequence). This CDR3 reads CASSFLGGLSLGTGELFF. The DNA for the CDR3 is TGTGCCAGCAGTTTTCTCGGGGGGCTATCTCTGGGCACCGGGGAGCTGTTTTTT.